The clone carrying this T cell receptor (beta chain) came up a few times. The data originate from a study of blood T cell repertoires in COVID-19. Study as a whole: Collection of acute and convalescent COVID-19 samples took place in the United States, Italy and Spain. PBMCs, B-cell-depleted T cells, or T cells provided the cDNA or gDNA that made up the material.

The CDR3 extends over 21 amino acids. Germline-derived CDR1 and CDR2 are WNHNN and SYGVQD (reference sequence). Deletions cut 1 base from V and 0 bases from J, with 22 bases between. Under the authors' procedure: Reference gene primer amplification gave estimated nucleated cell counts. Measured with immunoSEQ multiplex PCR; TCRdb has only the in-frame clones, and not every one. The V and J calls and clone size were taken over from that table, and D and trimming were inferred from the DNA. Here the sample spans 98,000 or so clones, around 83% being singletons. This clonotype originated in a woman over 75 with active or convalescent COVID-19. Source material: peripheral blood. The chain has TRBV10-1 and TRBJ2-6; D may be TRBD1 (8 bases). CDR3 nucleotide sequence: TGCGCCAGCAGTGAGTATAGCACCTCACAGGGGGGGAGCTCTGGGGCCAACGTCCTGACTTTC. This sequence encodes CASSEYSTSQGGSSGANVLTF.